This TCR beta chain was identified during a study of blood T cell repertoires in COVID-19. Study details: Collection of acute and convalescent COVID-19 samples took place in the United States, Italy and Spain.

Of note for this clone: Additional DNA sequences in this sample encode the identical CDR3.

As handled by the study authors: The authors estimated nucleated cell counts from reference gene primer amplification. Data came from immunoSEQ multiplex PCR; TCRdb stores just in-frame clones and leaves some out. The V and J calls and clone size come from that table; D and trimming were worked out from the DNA. The data contain about 20,000 clones, 70% to 90% of them singletons. The germline CDR1 and CDR2 sequences are MDHEN and SYDVKM. This CDR3 has 16 amino acids. Trimming took 2 bases from V and 4 from J, leaving 17 bases between them. The chain has TRBV28 and TRBJ1-1; possible D gene TRBD1, 5 bases. Sequencing was done on a sample of peripheral blood. The clonotype originates from a human donor in a cohort sampled during active COVID-19. The CDR3 loop reads CASSLRDNRGFTEAFF. The CDR3 region has the DNA TGTGCCAGCAGTTTACGAGACAATAGGGGTTTCACTGAAGCTTTCTTT.